The 30 T cell receptor beta chains listed next were all sequenced from one sample in a study of T cell changes during pregnancy in multiple sclerosis. The protocol was immunoSEQ multiplex PCR, while the TCRdb copy is restricted to in-frame clones and leaves out a portion. The sample holds some 80,000 clones, 70% to 90% seen once. The sequenced sample was peripheral blood, obtained in the first trimester of pregnancy. These receptors all come from a female donor in good health, enrolled as a control in a pregnancy study.

The chain employs TRBV4-3 and TRBJ1-3; the D is unclear. The CDR3 is 12 residues long. Trimming removed 4 bases at V and 8 bases at J, with 9 bases between. Germline V gene sequence: CDR1 LGHNA, CDR2 YSLEER. The CDR3 spells CASSRTRDTIYF. The CDR3 DNA reads as TGCGCCAGCAGCCGTACCCGGGACACCATATATTTT.

The chain recombines TRBV11-3 with TRBJ2-1; 7 bases fit TRBD1. Per the germline V gene, CDR1 is SGHNT and CDR2 is YENEEA. The CDR3 spans 15 residues. V shed 0 bases and J 6 bases; nucleotides not matched to a gene: 5. DNA for the CDR3: TGTGCCAGCAGCTTAGAGGCCGGGACAGTCAATGAGCAGTTCTTC. Its translation is CASSLEAGTVNEQFF.

The V call is TRBV19, the J call TRBJ2-2; the match to TRBD1 covers 12 bases. Germline V gives CDR1 LNHDA, CDR2 SQIVND (reference sequence). There are 14 residues in the CDR3. The V and J ends lost 8 bases and 7 bases, in that order; junction bases with no gene match: 5. CDR3 sequence reads: CASWGQGAVGELFF. The CDR3 DNA follows: TGTGCCAGTTGGGGACAGGGGGCAGTCGGGGAGCTGTTTTTT.

In this sample, this clone turned up once. V and J are TRBV5-1 and TRBJ1-2; 11 bases are a match to TRBD1. The CDR3 is 15 residues long. The germline V gene has CDR1 SGHRS and CDR2 YFSETQ. Trimming removed 3 bases from V and 8 bases from J; junction bases left unmatched: 9. The CDR3 DNA sequence: TGCGCCAGCAGCTCCTCCGGGACAGGGGGTCTCGGCTACACCTTC. Amino acid sequence: CASSSSGTGGLGYTF.

This chain links TRBV4-1 with TRBJ1-2; TRBD1 matches at 9 bases. V shed 4 bases, J shed 8 bases, and the junction held 11 bases outside the gene matches. The CDR3 is 15 amino acids. Germline V gene lookup returns CDR1 MGHRA and CDR2 YSYEKL. CDR3 loop: CASSPRTGDGVGYTF. The CDR3 DNA follows: TGCGCCAGCAGCCCCCGGACAGGGGATGGTGTGGGCTACACCTTC.

This chain uses TRBV29-1 with TRBJ2-1, with a tentative D call TRBD2 (7 bases). Trimming cost V 7 bases and J 7 bases, with 17 bases left between them. The germline V gene encodes CDR1 SQVTM and CDR2 ANQGSEA. This CDR3 has 13 residues. The CDR3 nucleotides are TGCAGCGGCCGTGTGGGGGGGGCTAATGAGCAGTTCTTC. Translation: CSGRVGGANEQFF.

This sequence joins TRBV27 and TRBJ2-7, with 7 bases matching TRBD1. CDR1 MNHEY and CDR2 SMNVEV come from the germline V gene (reference sequence). The CDR3 totals 14 residues. The trim removed 3 bases at V and 4 bases at J, leaving 6 bases unmatched. CDR3 in amino acids: CASSFAGTEYEQYF. In DNA form, the CDR3 reads TGTGCCAGCAGTTTCGCCGGGACAGAGTACGAGCAGTACTTC.

J is TRBJ2-5 and V is TRBV5-1; possible D gene TRBD1, 6 bases. Looked up from germline, CDR1 is SGHRS and CDR2 is YFSETQ. The V and J ends lost 2 bases and 6 bases respectively, with 17 bases between them. The CDR3 extends over 15 amino acids. The CDR3 spells CASSLASGTGKTQYF. The CDR3, as DNA: TGCGCCAGCAGCTTAGCTAGTGGAACAGGGAAGACCCAGTACTTC.

This chain uses TRBV4-1 with TRBJ2-3, with 9 positions matching TRBD2. CDR1 and CDR2 from the germline V gene are MGHRA and YSYEKL. The trim removed 3 bases at V and 5 bases at J, leaving 9 bases unmatched. The CDR3 extends over 16 amino acids. The CDR3 here is CASSHKKIAGVDTQYF. The DNA for the CDR3 is TGCGCCAGCAGCCACAAGAAGATAGCGGGAGTAGATACGCAGTATTTT.

This chain joins TRBV13 and TRBJ1-1; the match to TRBD1 covers 9 bases. Germline lookup yields CDR1 PRHDT and CDR2 FYEKMQ (reference sequence). This CDR3 has 14 residues. The V gene end was trimmed by 0 bases and the J gene end by 11 bases; junction bases not matched to a gene: 7. The CDR3 protein is CASSLGQGALHAFF. CDR3 sequence (DNA): TGTGCCAGCAGCTTAGGACAGGGGGCACTTCACGCTTTCTTT. The variable domain in full, completed from reference TRBV13 and TRBJ1-1, reads AAGVIQSPRHLIKEKRETATLKCYPIPRHDTVYWYQQGPGQDPQFLISFYEKMQSDKGSIPDRFSAQQFSDYHSELNMSSLELGDSALYFCASSLGQGALHAFFGQGTRLTVV.

This clone was detected once. The gene calls are TRBV5-1 and TRBJ2-5, with 8 positions matching TRBD1. Germline V gene sequence: CDR1 SGHRS, CDR2 YFSETQ. This CDR3 region has 15 residues. V dropped 0 bases and J dropped 1; count of bases not matched to a gene: 2. The CDR3 protein is CASSLGGQGQETQYF. In DNA, the CDR3 is TGCGCCAGCAGCTTGGGTGGACAGGGCCAAGAGACCCAGTACTTC.

This clone was detected once. V gene TRBV7-2 combines with J gene TRBJ1-2; D is unclear. Germline assignment: CDR1 SGHTA and CDR2 FQGNSA. Trimming removed 5 bases from V and 4 bases from J, with 20 bases in between. This CDR3 comprises 16 residues. The CDR3 coding sequence is TGTGCCAGCAGCAACGGATCGGGCAGCGGGCTCTATGGCTACACCTTC. The encoded protein is CASSNGSGSGLYGYTF.

The J gene is TRBJ2-2, the V gene TRBV6-5, with D maybe TRBD2 (7 bases). Germline CDR1 and CDR2: MNHEY and SVGAGI. The CDR3 consists of 16 residues. Deletions cut 2 bases from V and 3 bases from J, with 13 bases between. CDR3 in amino acids: CASSYEWGGDTGELFF. The CDR3 coding sequence is TGTGCCAGCAGTTACGAGTGGGGGGGCGACACCGGGGAGCTGTTTTTT.

In this sample, this clone turned up once. The genes are TRBV5-4 and TRBJ1-1, with a weak D call TRBD1 (6 bases). Germline V CDR1 and CDR2: SGHNT, YYREEE (reference sequence). Trimming took off 3 bases at V and 10 bases at J, with 16 bases between the two ends. This CDR3 has 13 residues. CDR3 coding DNA: TGTGCCAGCAGCTCCCAACAGGGAGTAGGAGCTTTCTTT. Its translation is CASSSQQGVGAFF.

This chain links TRBV6-5 with TRBJ2-7, with D possibly TRBD2 on 5 matching bases. CDR1 MNHEY and CDR2 SVGAGI come from the germline V gene. Trimming removed 6 bases from V and 3 bases from J, with 18 bases in between. This CDR3 spans 15 amino acids. The CDR3 DNA sequence: TGTGCCAGCAGGATGGGAAACGGGAATTACTACGAGCAGTACTTC. It translates to CASRMGNGNYYEQYF.

J is TRBJ2-7 and V is TRBV19; tentative D call: TRBD1 (6 bases). The CDR3 has 13 amino acids. CDR1 is LNHDA, CDR2 SQIVND, per germline (reference sequence). The ends were cut back, 4 bases at V and 6 bases at J, with 13 bases in the middle. This chain's CDR3 is CASSTLQGSEQYF. The CDR3 DNA follows: TGTGCCAGTAGTACTTTACAGGGTTCCGAGCAGTACTTC.

A single count supports this clone. The rearrangement joins TRBV2 to TRBJ2-3, with TRBD2 matching over 8 bases. Looked up from germline, CDR1 is SNHLY and CDR2 is FYNNEI. The ends lost 2 bases at V and 13 bases at J; junction bases unmatched: 5. The length of the CDR3 is 12 residues. CDR3 nucleotides: TGTGCCAGCAGTGAATATCCGGGAGGGGAGTATTTT. It translates to CASSEYPGGEYF.

The gene calls are TRBV7-9 and TRBJ1-5; D not resolved. CDR1 is SEHNR and CDR2 is FQNEAQ in the germline V gene (reference sequence). Trimming pared 1 base from V and 6 bases from J, leaving 7 bases between. The CDR3 totals 13 residues. DNA for the CDR3: TGTGCCAGCAGCTTAGGTCCCTTTCAGCCCCAGCATTTT. This codes for CASSLGPFQPQHF.

The J gene is TRBJ2-3, the V gene TRBV5-1; 16 bases map to TRBD2. The length of the CDR3 is 19 residues. The germline V gene has CDR1 SGHRS and CDR2 YFSETQ. Trimming cost V 2 bases and J 0 bases; bases outside gene matches: 6. The CDR3 DNA is TGCGCCAGCAGCTTTTCCGGGGGACTAGCGGGGGGGAGCACAGATACGCAGTATTTT. It yields the protein CASSFSGGLAGGSTDTQYF.

This chain links TRBV5-1 with TRBJ2-3, with 9 bases that match TRBD2. With 4 bases clipped from V and 4 bases from J, the junction kept 16 bases outside the gene matches. Germline values: CDR1 SGHRS, CDR2 YFSETQ. The CDR3 has 18 amino acids. CDR3: CASSPFLSGRVRSDTQYF. The CDR3 DNA follows: TGCGCCAGCAGCCCTTTCCTTAGCGGGAGAGTTCGCTCAGATACGCAGTATTTT. Together with reference TRBV5-1 and TRBJ2-3, the CDR3 gives the full variable domain: KAGVTQTPRYLIKTRGQQVTLSCSPISGHRSVSWYQQTPGQGLQFLFEYFSETQRNKGNFPGRFSGRQFSNSRSEMNVSTLELGDSALYLCASSPFLSGRVRSDTQYFGPGTRLTVL.

The genes are TRBV7-2 and TRBJ2-5; D possibly corresponds to TRBD2 (6 bases). The CDR3 runs 14 residues. Germline CDR1 is SGHTA and CDR2 is FQGNSA. V shed 1 base and J shed 5 bases, with 11 bases lying between them. In DNA form, the CDR3 reads TGTGCCAGCAGCTTAGTCGGCGGGGACGAGACCCAGTACTTC. Protein: CASSLVGGDETQYF. Looking up the rest from reference TRBV7-2 and TRBJ2-5 gives the full variable domain: GAGVSQSPSNKVTEKGKDVELRCDPISGHTALYWYRQSLGQGLEFLIYFQGNSAPDKSGLPSDRFSAERTGGSVSTLTIQRTQQEDSAVYLCASSLVGGDETQYFGPGTRLLVL.

This clone was seen only a few times. V usage is TRBV4-1 and J usage is TRBJ1-1; no definite D call. The CDR3 contains 14 residues. V lost 1 base to trimming and J lost 4 bases, with 10 bases between them. Germline lookup yields CDR1 MGHRA and CDR2 YSYEKL. Written as DNA, the CDR3 is TGCGCCAGCAGCCAAGGGGTAGAGGTCACTGAAGCTTTCTTT. It specifies CASSQGVEVTEAFF.

This rearrangement joins TRBV29-1 to TRBJ1-1; TRBD1 matches at 7 bases. The CDR3 has 14 residues. Germline CDR1 and CDR2: SQVTM and ANQGSEA. Losses at the gene ends were 7 bases for V and 0 bases for J; bases not matched to a gene: 8. As DNA, the CDR3 is TGCAGCGGACAGGGACAGAGAGTGAACACTGAAGCTTTCTTT. Translated: CSGQGQRVNTEAFF.

The chain combines TRBV6-4 with TRBJ2-3; 10 bases fit TRBD2. V lost 5 bases to trimming and J lost 1 base; unmatched junction nucleotides: 3. CDR3 length equals 15 residues. CDR1 MRHNA and CDR2 SNTAGT come from the germline V gene. The CDR3 sequence is CASSTGTSGTDTQYF. For the CDR3, the DNA is TGTGCCAGCAGTACCGGGACTAGCGGCACAGATACGCAGTATTTT.

This chain connects TRBV27 to TRBJ1-3; D is uncertain. CDR3 size: 15 residues. Germline V lookup: CDR1 MNHEY, CDR2 SMNVEV (reference sequence). V lost 0 bases and J lost 2, with 8 bases in between. CDR3 sequence (DNA): TGTGCCAGCAGTTTATCATCGGTGACTGGAAACACCATATATTTT. The encoded protein is CASSLSSVTGNTIYF.

This clone came up once. The gene calls are TRBV5-5 and TRBJ1-5; D ambiguous. With 0 bases removed from V and 0 bases from J, the gap between germline ends came to 13 bases. The CDR3 has 17 residues. Germline values: CDR1 SGHKS, CDR2 YYEKEE (reference sequence). The CDR3 DNA reads as TGTGCCAGCAGCTTGGGTTCTCTTTTATATAGCAATCAGCCCCAGCATTTT. Translation: CASSLGSLLYSNQPQHF.

The rearrangement joins TRBV6-1 to TRBJ1-2; D is uncertain. Germline CDR1 is MNHNS and CDR2 is SASEGT. With 5 bases removed from V and 14 bases from J, the gap between germline ends came to 12 bases. CDR3 length equals 10 residues. CDR3 sequence: CASSYSPPTF. The DNA for the CDR3 is TGTGCCAGCAGTTACTCCCCGCCGACCTTC.

The chain joins TRBV30 to TRBJ1-6; D possibly corresponds to TRBD1 (6 bases). The CDR3 runs 12 residues. The V and J ends lost 4 bases and 9 bases respectively, with 10 bases between them. The V gene's germline CDR1 is GTSNPN and CDR2 SVGIG (reference sequence). CDR3 protein: CAWMDRFSPLHF. In nucleotides, the CDR3 is TGTGCCTGGATGGACAGATTTTCACCCCTCCACTTT. Using reference TRBV30 and TRBJ1-6 for the parts outside the CDR3, the full variable domain is SQTIHQWPATLVQPVGSPLSLECTVEGTSNPNLYWYRQAAGRGLQLLFYSVGIGQISSEVPQNLSASRPQDRQFILSSKKLLLSDSGFYLCAWMDRFSPLHFGNGTRLTVT.

The chain carries TRBV27 and TRBJ1-5, with TRBD1 matching over 8 bases. Unmatched junction bases numbered 5, after V lost 5 bases and J lost 5 bases. There are 14 residues in the CDR3. Germline V gene sequence: CDR1 MNHEY, CDR2 SMNVEV (reference sequence). The CDR3, as DNA: TGTGCCAGCAGTATGGACAGGGTTCATCAGCCCCAGCATTTT. Protein sequence: CASSMDRVHQPQHF.

V usage is TRBV5-6 and J usage is TRBJ2-5, with D uncertain. Trimming pared 3 bases from V and 2 bases from J, leaving 8 bases between. CDR3 length: 13 amino acids. Per the germline V gene, CDR1 is SGHDT and CDR2 is YYEEEE. The CDR3 reads CASSSTLQETQYF. The CDR3 region has the DNA TGTGCCAGCAGCTCAACATTGCAAGAGACCCAGTACTTC. Drawing the rest from reference TRBV5-6 and TRBJ2-5, the complete variable domain is DAGVTQSPTHLIKTRGQQVTLRCSPKSGHDTVSWYQQALGQGPQFIFQYYEEEERQRGNFPDRFSGHQFPNYSSELNVNALLLGDSALYLCASSSTLQETQYFGPGTRLLVL.